A selection of T cell receptor beta chains follows, all from one sample in a study of prognosis after radiotherapy for stage I lung cancer. TCRdb redid the calling of the multiplex PCR reads with MiXCR, one entry per CDR3 protein. The profile shows roughly 30,000 distinct CDR3 sequences, around 43% of them singletons. The sample in question was PBMCs, obtained before or after stereotactic body radiation therapy (not recorded which). Every receptor here comes from a donor aged 50 or older with non-small cell lung cancer. CDR3s include the opening cysteine and the closing phenylalanine or tryptophan. Each record gives: clone size, D gene, J gene, V gene, CDR3 protein, CDR3 DNA. The D gene is left open where the match is weak. Expanded clones get a size class; other rows say once, few or many, or leave the size out.

NA TRBD1 TRBJ2-1 TRBV11-2 CASSWGTGHSYNEQLF TGTGCCAGCAGCTGGGGGACAGGGCACTCCTACAATGAGCAGCTCTTC
many NA TRBJ2-1 TRBV7-9 CASSPRLDNEQFF TGTGCCAGCAGCCCTCGACTCGACAATGAGCAGTTCTTC
NA NA TRBJ2-1 TRBV12-3/TRBV12-4 CASSSIRSDEQFF TGTGCCAGCAGCTCCATTCGCTCGGATGAGCAGTTCTTC
NA NA TRBJ2-7 TRBV20-1 CSARIQGAYEQYF TGCAGTGCTAGAATACAGGGAGCTTACGAGCAGTACTTC
many NA TRBJ2-7 TRBV6-4 CASSYSIGQTTSYEQYF TGTGCCAGCAGTTACTCGATAGGCCAGACGACCTCCTACGAGCAGTACTTC
medium-sized NA TRBJ1-6 TRBV27 CASSLVMLSSPLHF TGTGCCAGCAGTTTAGTCATGTTGAGTTCACCCCTCCACTTT
NA NA TRBJ1-5 TRBV6-2/TRBV6-3 CASTEPGILNQPQHF TGTGCCAGCACCGAACCGGGCATCCTCAATCAGCCCCAGCATTTT
many NA TRBJ2-7 TRBV7-6 CASSPPGDEQYF TGTGCCAGCAGCCCCCCTGGGGACGAGCAGTACTTC
medium-sized NA TRBJ2-1 TRBV20-1 CSARSTSDYNEQFF TGCAGTGCTAGATCCACTTCCGACTACAATGAGCAGTTCTTC
many NA TRBJ2-1 TRBV25-1 CASSESPSGEQFF TGTGCCAGCAGTGAATCCCCGTCGGGTGAGCAGTTCTTC
many TRBD2 TRBJ2-3 TRBV14 CASSPERDYTDTQYF TGTGCCAGCAGCCCCGAGCGGGATTACACAGATACGCAGTATTTT
NA TRBD2 TRBJ2-3 TRBV6-2/TRBV6-3 CASSSGGGKDTQYF TGTGCCAGCAGTAGCGGGGGAGGCAAAGATACGCAGTATTTT
NA NA TRBJ2-5 TRBV20-1 CSAHALFGFRETQYF TGCAGTGCTCACGCCTTGTTTGGGTTTAGAGAGACCCAGTACTTC
many NA TRBJ2-3 TRBV20-1 CSARESRNTDTQYF TGCAGTGCTAGAGAATCCAGGAACACAGATACGCAGTATTTT
many NA TRBJ2-3 TRBV6-4 CASSDGTFTDTQYF TGTGCCAGCAGTGACGGGACATTTACAGATACGCAGTATTTT
many NA TRBJ1-5 TRBV3-1 CASSQDVGQPQHF TGTGCCAGCAGCCAAGACGTAGGACAGCCCCAGCATTTT
many TRBD1 TRBJ1-3 TRBV9 CASSSRTGIGNTIYF TGTGCCAGCAGCTCCCGGACAGGGATTGGAAACACCATATATTTT
NA NA TRBJ2-3 TRBV12-3/TRBV12-4 CASGPDSTDTQYF TGTGCCAGCGGACCGGACAGCACAGATACGCAGTATTTT
NA TRBD2 TRBJ2-1 TRBV7-3 CASSLGLNNEQFF TGTGCCAGCAGCTTGGGACTAAACAATGAGCAGTTCTTC